The 21 T cell receptor beta chains in this list originate from one sample, sequenced in a study of shared clonotypes between healthy human individuals. TCRdb keeps only in-frame clones here, not all; method: immunoSEQ multiplex PCR. The table records around 450,000 clones, around 79% of them present only once. The sample taken for sequencing was PBMCs. The receptor set was obtained from a woman aged 40 to 50 in good health. Some clones in this sample may be carry-over from other donors' samples.

A note on this clone: One junction end does not reproduce the germline sequence, and a read error may be involved. The identical CDR3 is also encoded by other nucleotide sequences in the sample. The chain is built from TRBV18 and TRBJ2-7; D gene unclear. The CDR3 is 12 residues long. The V gene's germline CDR1 is KGHSH and CDR2 LQKENI. The CDR3 spells CASSPSSYEQYF. CDR3 in DNA: TGTGCCAGCTCTCCCAGCTCCTACGAGCAGTATTTC.

The chain joins TRBV19 to TRBJ1-3; D is unclear. V dropped 3 bases and J dropped 0 bases, with 6 bases sitting between them. Germline loops: CDR1 LNHDA, CDR2 SQIVND (reference sequence). The CDR3 loop spans 14 amino acids. The CDR3 region has the DNA TGTGCCAGTAGTATTGCCATCTCTGGAAACACCATATATTTT. Protein sequence: CASSIAISGNTIYF.

The chain carries TRBV11-2 and TRBJ1-1; a weak D match, TRBD1 (5 bases). Germline V CDR1 and CDR2: SGHAT, FQNNGV. Deletions cut 1 base from V and 4 bases from J, with 16 bases between. The CDR3 has 16 amino acids. The CDR3 is CASSLVGGVGGTEAFF. CDR3 DNA: TGTGCCAGCAGCTTAGTAGGAGGGGTAGGAGGCACTGAAGCTTTCTTT.

This clone was recorded at least ten times. CDR3 loop: CASTRATSRGNQPQHF. In DNA, the CDR3 is TGTGCCAGCACCCGGGCCACTTCTCGTGGCAATCAGCCCCAGCATTTT. The chain uses TRBV2 and TRBJ1-5; D remains unclear. V was trimmed by 7 bases and J by 2 bases, leaving 18 bases between them. This CDR3 is built from 16 residues. From germline, CDR1 is SNHLY and CDR2 FYNNEI.

The chain recombines TRBV18 with TRBJ2-7, with unresolved D. Per germline, CDR1 KGHSH and CDR2 LQKENI. The CDR3 spans 15 residues. V gave up 0 bases and J gave up 6 bases, with 15 bases separating them. As DNA, the CDR3 is TGTGCCAGCTCACCACCAAGCCTCGTCCTGGGCGAGCAGTACTTC. It yields the protein CASSPPSLVLGEQYF.

The chain employs TRBV5-6 and TRBJ1-3; 9 bases match TRBD1. There are 14 residues in the CDR3. CDR1 SGHDT and CDR2 YYEEEE come from the germline V gene. Trimming took 4 bases from V and 2 from J; bases not matched to a gene: 1. The CDR3 spells CASSRQGAGNTIYF. CDR3 coding DNA: TGTGCCAGCAGCCGACAGGGGGCTGGAAACACCATATATTTT.

The chain is built from TRBV5-1 and TRBJ2-2, with TRBD1 identical over 7 bases. Germline assignment: CDR1 SGHRS and CDR2 YFSETQ. V was pared by 5 bases and J by 6 bases, with 4 bases of the junction left unmatched. This CDR3 is built from 13 residues. The DNA for the CDR3 is TGCGCCAGCAGGATCCAGGGGGCCGGGGAGCTGTTTTTT. It yields the protein CASRIQGAGELFF. Variable domain in full (rest from reference TRBV5-1 and TRBJ2-2): KAGVTQTPRYLIKTRGQQVTLSCSPISGHRSVSWYQQTPGQGLQFLFEYFSETQRNKGNFPGRFSGRQFSNSRSEMNVSTLELGDSALYLCASRIQGAGELFFGEGSRLTVL.

This clone was counted between two and nine times. This sequence joins TRBV5-5 and TRBJ1-2; 11 bases are a match to TRBD1. J lost 4 bases, V lost 4 bases, and 12 bases had no gene match. The germline V gene has CDR1 SGHKS and CDR2 YYEKEE (reference sequence). The CDR3 length is 17 residues. DNA of the CDR3: TGTGCCAGCAGCACGGGACAGGGGGAGTCCCTTATCTATGGCTACACCTTC. Its protein product is CASSTGQGESLIYGYTF.

CDR3 region: CASMPRGGIVYGYTF. The CDR3 DNA sequence: TGTGCCAGCATGCCTCGGGGAGGGATCGTCTATGGCTACACCTTC. The rearrangement uses TRBV2 and TRBJ1-2; D not resolved. This CDR3 is 15 amino acids long. V was cut by 7 bases and J by 4 bases, with 19 bases left in between. CDR1 and CDR2 (germline): SNHLY, FYNNEI.

In DNA, the CDR3 is TGTGCCAGCAGTTTAAGGGCCCAGTCGACAGGGGAAACCACAGATACGCAGTATTTT. This translates into CASSLRAQSTGETTDTQYF. The chain links TRBV27 to TRBJ2-3; 8 positions match TRBD1. After removal of 2 bases from V and 2 bases from J, the junction contained 15 bases not matched to a gene. CDR1 MNHEY and CDR2 SMNVEV come from the germline V gene (reference sequence). The CDR3 consists of 19 residues.

The V gene is TRBV13, the J gene TRBJ1-2, with TRBD1 identical over 11 bases. The CDR3 consists of 15 residues. The V segment lost 0 bases and the J segment 7 bases; nucleotides outside the gene matches: 4. In germline, CDR1 is PRHDT, CDR2 FYEKMQ (reference sequence). The CDR3 spells CASSLGWTGGSGYTF. The CDR3, as DNA: TGTGCCAGCAGCTTAGGCTGGACAGGGGGCTCTGGCTACACCTTC.

V usage is TRBV5-1 and J usage is TRBJ1-5, with TRBD1 identical over 10 bases. The germline V gene encodes CDR1 SGHRS and CDR2 YFSETQ. The CDR3 runs to 14 residues. Germline trimming cut 4 bases from V and 7 bases from J; bases unmatched to any gene: 5. The CDR3 sequence: CASSPGTGVQPQHF. The CDR3 DNA sequence: TGCGCCAGCAGCCCCGGGACAGGGGTCCAGCCCCAGCATTTT.

Points on this clone: A much larger clone lies one base from this, so it may be a read error. In the same sample, other DNA sequences code for this CDR3. The V gene is TRBV7-8, the J gene TRBJ1-2, with a tentative D call TRBD1 (6 bases). The CDR3 has 13 residues. Germline V lookup: CDR1 SGHVS, CDR2 FQNEAQ. V was clipped by 3 bases and J by 1 base, with 6 bases between them. CDR3 protein: CASSLDSNYGYTF. In DNA, the CDR3 is TGTGCCAGCAGCTTGGACAGTAACTATGGCTACACCTTC. Looking up the rest from reference TRBV7-8 and TRBJ1-2 gives the full variable domain: GAGVSQSPRYKVAKRGQDVALRCDPISGHVSLFWYQQALGQGPEFLTYFQNEAQLDKSGLPSDRFFAERPEGSVSTLKIQRTQQEDSAVYLCASSLDSNYGYTFGSGTRLTVV.

This clone showed up just a few times. The chain carries TRBV28 and TRBJ2-7; the match to TRBD1 covers 7 bases. In germline, CDR1 is MDHEN, CDR2 SYDVKM. This CDR3 comprises 14 residues. Trimming at V came to 8 bases and at J to 3 bases, leaving 10 bases not matched to a gene. In DNA, the CDR3 is TGTGCCAGCCAGGGGGTCGGACAGGTCTACGAGCAGTACTTC. It codes for CASQGVGQVYEQYF.

The chain couples TRBV7-6 to TRBJ2-1; D gene unclear. Trimming removed 0 bases from V and 0 bases from J, with 3 bases in between. Germline CDR1 SGHVS, CDR2 FNYEAQ. This CDR3 has 14 amino acids. The CDR3 DNA follows: TGTGCCAGCAGCTTAGCGAACTCCTACAATGAGCAGTTCTTC. It translates to CASSLANSYNEQFF.

J is TRBJ2-7 and V is TRBV7-2; D assignment may be TRBD1 or TRBD2 (5 bases each). The germline CDR1 and CDR2 sequences are SGHTA and FQGNSA. This CDR3 contains 15 residues. Trimming shortened V by 5 bases and J by 0 bases, and 14 bases separated the two germline ends. CDR3 amino acids: CASSPGAAFSYEQYF. The CDR3 region has the DNA TGTGCCAGCAGCCCCGGGGCAGCCTTCTCCTACGAGCAGTACTTC. Looking up the rest from reference TRBV7-2 and TRBJ2-7 gives the full variable domain: GAGVSQSPSNKVTEKGKDVELRCDPISGHTALYWYRQSLGQGLEFLIYFQGNSAPDKSGLPSDRFSAERTGGSVSTLTIQRTQQEDSAVYLCASSPGAAFSYEQYFGPGTRLTVT.

In regard to this clone: At the DNA level, this CDR3 is encoded by other sequences in the same sample as well. The CDR3 region is CASSPQGQGGYNEQFF. The CDR3 region has the DNA TGTGCCAGCTCACCACAGGGACAGGGGGGGTACAATGAGCAGTTCTTC. The gene calls are TRBV18 and TRBJ2-1, with 11 nucleotides matching TRBD1. This CDR3 spans 16 amino acids. V trimming: 1 base; J trimming: 4 bases; junction bases outside the gene matches: 3. CDR1 KGHSH and CDR2 LQKENI come from the germline V gene.

This clone occurred once. The rearrangement uses TRBV6-6 and TRBJ2-1; D call uncertain. Trimming took off 3 bases at V and 5 bases at J, with 8 bases between the two ends. Germline V CDR1 and CDR2: MNHNY, SVGAGI (reference sequence). CDR3 length: 13 residues. This CDR3 reads CASSYSMDNEQFF. CDR3 DNA: TGTGCCAGCAGTTATAGTATGGACAATGAGCAGTTCTTC.

This clone has more than one count but fewer than ten. The chain uses TRBV27 and TRBJ1-2, with a tentative D call TRBD1 (5 bases). CDR3 length equals 17 residues. Germline lookup yields CDR1 MNHEY and CDR2 SMNVEV (reference sequence). V gave up 0 bases and J gave up 3 bases, with 17 bases separating them. Here the CDR3 DNA reads TGTGCCAGCAGTTTATCGTGGGGGACCTTAATGGACTATGGCTACACCTTC. Amino acids: CASSLSWGTLMDYGYTF.

The chain couples TRBV6-5 to TRBJ2-3; 7 positions match TRBD1. V shed 0 bases and J 1 base; nucleotides not matched to a gene: 1. Germline assignment: CDR1 MNHEY and CDR2 SVGAGI. The CDR3 runs to 15 residues. DNA of the CDR3: TGTGCCAGCAGTTACTCGCAGGGGGGCACAGATACGCAGTATTTT. Residues: CASSYSQGGTDTQYF.

This clone was seen a single time. The rearrangement uses TRBV19 and TRBJ2-7; TRBD1 agrees at 8 bases. The CDR3 consists of 14 residues. CDR1 and CDR2 from the germline V gene are LNHDA and SQIVND (reference sequence). Unmatched junction bases numbered 7, after V lost 3 bases and J lost 6 bases. CDR3 sequence reads: CASSITGGIREQYF. Here the CDR3 DNA reads TGTGCCAGTAGTATTACAGGGGGGATCCGCGAGCAGTACTTC. Complete variable domain (other parts from reference TRBV19 and TRBJ2-7): DGGITQSPKYLFRKEGQNVTLSCEQNLNHDAMYWYRQDPGQGLRLIYYSQIVNDFQKGDIAEGYSVSREKKESFPLTVTSAQKNPTAFYLCASSITGGIREQYFGPGTRLTVT.